Following are 17 T cell receptor beta chains from one sample sequenced in a study of cytomegalovirus exposure and HLA in healthy donors. A multiplex PCR was run with 60 Vbeta primers and 13 Jbeta primers. Assay used: immunoSEQ multiplex PCR; TCRdb lists only in-frame clones, some missing. The sample shows some 78,000 clones, over 65% of them seen only once. Sequenced: PBMCs. The source is a man in his forties or fifties in good health and CMV-seropositive.

This clone was counted a few times. This CDR3 reads CASSQDRDSGYEQYF. CDR3 nucleotides: TGCGCCAGCAGCCAAGACCGGGACAGCGGCTACGAGCAGTACTTC. V usage is TRBV4-3 and J usage is TRBJ2-7; 7 bases align to TRBD1. V was clipped by 0 bases and J by 3 bases; unmatched bases: 5. Looked up from germline, CDR1 is LGHNA and CDR2 is YSLEER. The length of the CDR3 is 15 residues.

The gene calls are TRBV4-2 and TRBJ1-1; 12 bases match TRBD1. The CDR3 contains 15 residues. Per the germline V gene, CDR1 is LGHNA and CDR2 is YNFKEQ. With V trimmed by 4 bases and J by 4 bases, 4 bases remained unmatched. The CDR3 protein is CASSPGQGAFTEAFF. Written as DNA, the CDR3 is TGTGCCAGCAGCCCGGGACAGGGGGCGTTCACTGAAGCTTTCTTT.

The CDR3 loop is CASGRAGGNWVNEQFF. In nucleotides, the CDR3 is TGTGCCAGCGGCAGGGCAGGGGGGAATTGGGTCAATGAGCAGTTCTTC. The chain has TRBV27 and TRBJ2-1; tentatively, D is TRBD1 (7 bases). There are 16 residues in the CDR3. With 8 bases removed from V and 6 bases from J, the gap between germline ends came to 23 bases. Germline CDR1 and CDR2: MNHEY and SMNVEV (reference sequence).

V is TRBV29-1 and J is TRBJ1-1; 9 nucleotides align to TRBD1. Per the germline V gene, CDR1 is SQVTM and CDR2 is ANQGSEA. The CDR3 extends over 15 amino acids. J gave up 1 base and V 6 bases, and 9 bases lay outside the gene matches. The CDR3 DNA follows: TGCAGCGTCCGAAACACAGGGGGCGGGAACACTGAAGCTTTCTTT. The encoded protein is CSVRNTGGGNTEAFF. The entire variable domain, with the rest obtained from reference TRBV29-1 and TRBJ1-1, is as follows: SAVISQKPSRDICQRGTSLTIQCQVDSQVTMMFWYRQQPGQSLTLIATANQGSEATYESGFVIDKFPISRPNLTFSTLTVSNMSPEDSSIYLCSVRNTGGGNTEAFFGQGTRLTVV.

This chain uses TRBV6-1 with TRBJ2-6; no definite D call. The CDR3 length is 13 residues. Trimming stripped 8 bases from V and 3 bases from J, with 8 bases between. In germline, CDR1 is MNHNS, CDR2 SASEGT. The CDR3 loop is CASYLVGANVLTF. The CDR3 DNA sequence: TGTGCCAGCTACCTAGTTGGGGCCAACGTCCTGACTTTC.

The chain couples TRBV4-1 to TRBJ2-1, with D perhaps TRBD2 (5 bases). From germline, CDR1 is MGHRA and CDR2 YSYEKL. This CDR3 has 16 residues. The V end was cut by 4 bases, the J end by 5 bases, with 18 bases between. CDR3 sequence (DNA): TGCGCCAGCAGCCTGCCTGGAGGTACTGCGGACAATGAGCAGTTCTTC. Its protein product is CASSLPGGTADNEQFF.

V and J are TRBV27 and TRBJ2-5; TRBD1 might be the D (5 bases). V dropped 10 bases and J dropped 5 bases, with 26 bases sitting between them. CDR3 length: 16 amino acids. CDR1 MNHEY and CDR2 SMNVEV come from the germline V gene (reference sequence). The CDR3 coding sequence is TGTGCCACACAAAGGGCAGGGCCAAAGCCGGCTGAGACCCAGTACTTC. Its translation is CATQRAGPKPAETQYF.

This clone has just a few counts. The CDR3 nucleotides are TGTGCCAGTAGACAGGGTAACGAGCAGTACTTC. Amino acids: CASRQGNEQYF. V and J are TRBV19 and TRBJ2-7; D might be TRBD1 (6 bases). The V gene's germline CDR1 is LNHDA and CDR2 SQIVND (reference sequence). Trimming pared 6 bases from V and 5 bases from J, leaving 8 bases between. The CDR3 is 11 amino acids.

This clone was counted ten times or more. This chain joins TRBV19 and TRBJ2-3; TRBD2 might be the D (5 bases). V lost 4 bases, J lost 14 bases, and 13 bases lay in between. Germline lookup yields CDR1 LNHDA and CDR2 SQIVND (reference sequence). The CDR3 runs 11 residues. The CDR3 reads CASSTILGPYF. The CDR3, as DNA: TGTGCCAGTAGTACCATACTAGGTCCGTATTTT.

The chain uses TRBV28 and TRBJ2-3; 16 positions agree with TRBD2. V dropped 5 bases and J dropped 8; count of bases not matched to a gene: 10. Germline V CDR1 and CDR2: MDHEN, SYDVKM. This CDR3 region has 17 residues. The CDR3 sequence is CASSPEGLAGGPRTQYF. The CDR3 DNA sequence: TGTGCCAGCAGTCCAGAGGGACTAGCGGGGGGGCCGCGTACGCAGTATTTT.

The CDR3 nucleotides read TGTGCCAGCAGTTCTACCTCTCAGTGGGGGGACCTGAACACTGAAGCTTTCTTT. It yields the protein CASSSTSQWGDLNTEAFF. V gene TRBV28 combines with J gene TRBJ1-1, with D perhaps matching TRBD1 (5 bases). Germline CDR1 is MDHEN and CDR2 is SYDVKM. Trimming took off 4 bases at V and 0 bases at J, with 21 bases between the two ends. The CDR3 runs 18 residues.

The J gene is TRBJ1-6, the V gene TRBV4-2; no clear D gene. The CDR3 is 15 residues long. The germline CDR1 and CDR2 sequences are LGHNA and YNFKEQ. V was shortened by 3 bases and J by 10 bases, with 16 bases between the two germline ends. CDR3 residues: CASSQTLGGNSPLHF. The CDR3 region has the DNA TGTGCCAGCAGCCAGACCCTTGGAGGAAACTCACCCCTCCACTTT.

This clone was counted between two and nine times. V usage is TRBV9 and J usage is TRBJ1-4; D possibly corresponds to TRBD1 (5 bases). CDR1 is SGDLS and CDR2 is YYNGEE in the germline V gene. CDR3 length: 13 residues. Trimming took 2 bases from V and 6 from J, leaving 8 bases between them. The CDR3 is CASSVDSDEKLFF. The DNA of the CDR3 is TGTGCCAGCAGCGTTGACAGTGATGAAAAACTGTTTTTT.

This clone was counted only a few times. This chain uses TRBV15 with TRBJ1-4; D uncertain. The CDR3 is made up of 16 amino acids. Germline V gene data show CDR1 as LNHNV and CDR2 as YYDKDF (reference sequence). V was clipped by 0 bases and J by 8 bases, with 16 bases between them. CDR3 in DNA: TGTGCCACCAGCAGAGATAGGAGGGCCGGGTCCGAAAAACTGTTTTTT. Its translation is CATSRDRRAGSEKLFF.

The J gene is TRBJ2-1, the V gene TRBV7-2; 14 nucleotides align to TRBD2. Germline CDR1 SGHTA, CDR2 FQGNSA. V shed 5 bases, J shed 8 bases, and the junction held 8 bases outside the gene matches. The CDR3 spans 16 residues. CDR3 sequence reads: CASSPGLAGVKDEQFF. The CDR3 nucleotides read TGTGCCAGCAGCCCGGGACTAGCGGGGGTTAAGGATGAGCAGTTCTTC. The variable domain in full, completed from reference TRBV7-2 and TRBJ2-1, reads GAGVSQSPSNKVTEKGKDVELRCDPISGHTALYWYRQSLGQGLEFLIYFQGNSAPDKSGLPSDRFSAERTGGSVSTLTIQRTQQEDSAVYLCASSPGLAGVKDEQFFGPGTRLTVL.

A single count supports this clone. This chain uses TRBV9 with TRBJ1-2; the D gene is possibly TRBD1 (6 bases). Germline V lookup: CDR1 SGDLS, CDR2 YYNGEE. V lost 3 bases, J lost 3 bases, and 9 bases lay in between. This CDR3 is built from 13 residues. This chain's CDR3 is CASSGTGYYGYTF. CDR3 nucleotide sequence: TGTGCCAGCAGCGGAACAGGGTACTATGGCTACACCTTC.

This chain links TRBV6-1 with TRBJ1-2; D ambiguous. Germline CDR1 MNHNS, CDR2 SASEGT. The CDR3 consists of 13 residues. V lost 4 bases and J lost 2, with 8 bases in between. CDR3 sequence (DNA): TGTGCCAGCAGTGGTGGGCAGAACTATGGCTACACCTTC. Amino acids: CASSGGQNYGYTF.